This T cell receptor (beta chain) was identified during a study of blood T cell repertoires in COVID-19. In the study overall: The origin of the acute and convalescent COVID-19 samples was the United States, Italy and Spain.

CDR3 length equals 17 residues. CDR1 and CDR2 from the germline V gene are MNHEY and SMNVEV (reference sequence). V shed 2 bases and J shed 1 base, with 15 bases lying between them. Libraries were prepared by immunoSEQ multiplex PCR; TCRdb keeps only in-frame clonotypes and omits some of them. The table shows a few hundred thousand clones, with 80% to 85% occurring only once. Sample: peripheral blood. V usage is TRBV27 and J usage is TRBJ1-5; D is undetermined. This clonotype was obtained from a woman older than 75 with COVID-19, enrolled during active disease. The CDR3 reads CASSLPKTPGSNQPQHF. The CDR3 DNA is TGTGCCAGCAGTTTACCTAAAACCCCAGGCAGCAATCAGCCCCAGCATTTT.